One and the same sample provided the 5 T cell receptor beta chains below, sequenced in a study of OX40 agonist ivuxolimab in advanced cancers. Libraries were prepared by immunoSEQ multiplex PCR; TCRdb keeps only in-frame clonotypes and omits some of them. The sample carries about 110,000 clones, more than 70% recorded once. Sequencing was performed on CD4+ or CD8+ T cells sorted from blood, taken in a trial of the OX40 agonist ivuxolimab. The receptors derive from an adult with an advanced solid tumor such as melanoma, head and neck, liver or kidney cancer.

This chain links TRBV19 with TRBJ1-5, with a weak D call TRBD1 (5 bases). This CDR3 region has 16 residues. Germline CDR1 is LNHDA and CDR2 is SQIVND (reference sequence). V dropped 2 bases and J dropped 2 bases, with 13 bases sitting between them. CDR3 protein: CASSIHLGDRNQPQHF. CDR3 bases: TGTGCCAGTAGTATACATCTAGGGGACCGCAATCAGCCCCAGCATTTT.

This clone was seen more than once but under ten times. V usage is TRBV9 and J usage is TRBJ2-2, with TRBD1 as a possible D gene (7 bases). Germline assignment: CDR1 SGDLS and CDR2 YYNGEE. V was shortened by 6 bases and J by 2 bases, with 23 bases between the two germline ends. This CDR3 region has 18 residues. CDR3 protein: CASTLEGAGRENTGELFF. In nucleotides, the CDR3 is TGTGCCAGCACCCTGGAGGGGGCGGGTAGGGAAAACACCGGGGAGCTGTTTTTT. Looking up the rest from reference TRBV9 and TRBJ2-2 gives the full variable domain: DSGVTQTPKHLITATGQRVTLRCSPRSGDLSVYWYQQSLDQGLQFLIQYYNGEERAKGNILERFSAQQFPDLHSELNLSSLELGDSALYFCASTLEGAGRENTGELFFGEGSRLTVL.

In nucleotides, the CDR3 is TGTGCCAGCAGTGAATCCCCCTTCACCGGGGAGCTGTTTTTT. Its translation: CASSESPFTGELFF. The chain carries TRBV6-1 and TRBJ2-2, with D unclear. This CDR3 is built from 14 residues. CDR1 is MNHNS and CDR2 is SASEGT in the germline V gene. V was pared by 2 bases and J by 4 bases, with 8 bases between.

The sample holds one count of this clone. This chain uses TRBV27 with TRBJ1-2, with 7 bases identical to TRBD1. V dropped 6 bases and J dropped 4; count of bases not matched to a gene: 5. This CDR3 comprises 13 residues. The V gene's germline CDR1 is MNHEY and CDR2 SMNVEV (reference sequence). CDR3 in amino acids: CASSFDRAYGYTF. The DNA for the CDR3 is TGTGCCAGCAGCTTCGACAGGGCCTATGGCTACACCTTC.

The V gene is TRBV5-1, the J gene TRBJ1-4; D might be TRBD1 (5 bases). Trimming pared 3 bases from V and 0 bases from J, leaving 9 bases between. The CDR3 consists of 15 residues. The V gene's germline CDR1 is SGHRS and CDR2 YFSETQ. The CDR3 spells CASSSTGPTNEKLFF. The CDR3 DNA reads as TGCGCCAGCAGCTCCACAGGACCAACTAATGAAAAACTGTTTTTT.